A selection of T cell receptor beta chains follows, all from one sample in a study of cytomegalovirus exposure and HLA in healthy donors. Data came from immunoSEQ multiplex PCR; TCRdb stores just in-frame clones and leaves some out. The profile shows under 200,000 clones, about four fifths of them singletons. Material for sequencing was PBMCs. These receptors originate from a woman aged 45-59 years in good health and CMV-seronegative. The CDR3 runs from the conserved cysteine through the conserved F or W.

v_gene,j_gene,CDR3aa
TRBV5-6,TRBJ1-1,CASSGTDTEAFF
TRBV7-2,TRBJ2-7,CASSPRGTNSYEQYF
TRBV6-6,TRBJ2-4,CASRLGQNIQYF
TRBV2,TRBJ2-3,CASSELLATSGEDTQYF
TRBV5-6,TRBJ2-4,CASSFPGGGSTKNIQYF
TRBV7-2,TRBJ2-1,CASSLDWGGPREQFF
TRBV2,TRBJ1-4,CASSPYEKLFF
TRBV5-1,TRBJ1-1,CASSLGAGAEAFF
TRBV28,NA,CASSFMGTGAEQYF
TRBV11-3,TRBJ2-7,CASSLGVTAGASEQYF
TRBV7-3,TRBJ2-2,CASSLMAGGNTGELFF
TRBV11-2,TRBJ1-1,CASSLSATTGSSEAFF
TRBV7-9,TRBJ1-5,CASSSRGSNQPQHF
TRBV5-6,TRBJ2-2,CASAFRDRGSGELFF
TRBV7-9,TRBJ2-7,CASSPQGQTPYEQYF
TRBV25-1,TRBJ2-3,CASRRVGPSTDTQYF
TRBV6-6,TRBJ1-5,CASSPSGGSNQPQHF
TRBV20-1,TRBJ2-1,CSRSSYNEQFF
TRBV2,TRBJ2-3,CASRLAGGNQYF
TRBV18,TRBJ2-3,CASSPRGDRGPTDTQYF
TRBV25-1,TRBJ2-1,CASSATTGYSYNEQFF
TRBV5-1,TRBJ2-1,CASSSGLAGGGEQFF
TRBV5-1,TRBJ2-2,CASSPGTSGRAGELFF
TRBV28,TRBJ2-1,CASSDRGRKASGNEQFF
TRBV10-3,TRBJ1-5,CAISGGGQPQHF
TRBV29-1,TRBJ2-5,CSVGAGTSGSETQYF
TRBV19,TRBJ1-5,CASSSGGTGSQPQHF
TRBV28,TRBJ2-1,CASSFDRRGRNRQFF
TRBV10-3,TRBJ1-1,CAIRRQGAGTEAFF
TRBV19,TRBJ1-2,CASSPGQALGYTF
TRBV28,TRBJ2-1,CASSLGGQGDNEQFF
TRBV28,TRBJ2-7,CASSFSLQGSRSYEQYF
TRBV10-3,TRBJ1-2,CAITGGGGSYGYTF
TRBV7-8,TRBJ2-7,CASSLAPFTGHLYEQYF
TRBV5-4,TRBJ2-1,CASSLGTSGSGNEQFF
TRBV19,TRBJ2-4,CASTRDRGSNIQYF
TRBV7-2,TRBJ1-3,CASSQGGRGIYSGNTIYF
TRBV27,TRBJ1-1,CASILGPEAFF
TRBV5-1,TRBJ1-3,CASRYDSSGNTIYF
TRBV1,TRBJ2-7,CTSSHNRGNYSYEQYF
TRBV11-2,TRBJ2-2,CASSLTGDTGELFF
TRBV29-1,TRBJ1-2,CSVEEQRYGYTF
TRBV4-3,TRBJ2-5,CASSHGTSGGETQYF
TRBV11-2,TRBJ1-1,CASSFFPKNTEAFF
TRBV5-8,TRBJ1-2,CASSLDRNGYTF
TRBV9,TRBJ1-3,CASSARQGFGNTIYF
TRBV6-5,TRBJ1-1,CASSYSLEGDPEAFF
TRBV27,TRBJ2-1,CASSFEGTSASNEQFF
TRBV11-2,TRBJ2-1,CASSPVEINEQFF
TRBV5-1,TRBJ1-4,CASSVGLTEGANEKLFF
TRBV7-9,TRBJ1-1,CASSLYGMNTEAFF
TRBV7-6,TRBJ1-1,CASSQGERTEAFF
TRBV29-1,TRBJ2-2,CSAGGRTGLDTGELFF
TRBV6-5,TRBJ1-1,CASTGGPSRITEAFF
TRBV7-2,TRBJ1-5,CASSLEQGQPQHF
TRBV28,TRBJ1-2,CASSLGQSYGYTF
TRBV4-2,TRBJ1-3,CASSSRGQTGNTIYF
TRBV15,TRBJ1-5,CAASGYFQPQHF
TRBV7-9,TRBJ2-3,CASSLAVGSADTQYF